Sequencing of this T cell receptor beta chain was carried out in a study of blood T cell repertoires in COVID-19. As for the study in general: Italy, Spain and the United States were the sources of the convalescent and acute COVID-19 samples. T cells, B-cell-depleted T cells, or PBMCs provided the cDNA or gDNA that served as material.

Study processing details: Reference gene primers were amplified, and this amplification served to estimate nucleated cell counts. Profiled with immunoSEQ multiplex PCR; TCRdb holds only in-frame clones, not every one. For V, J and clone size, that table is used; D and trimming come from the DNA. The data contain about 42,000 clones, 76% of them singletons. The CDR3 is 15 residues long. V lost 5 bases, J lost 7 bases, and 6 bases stayed unmatched. Germline V CDR1 and CDR2: MNHEY, SVGAGI. A few counts support this clone. The specimen was peripheral blood. The TCR originated in a man between 65 and 85 years old with active or convalescent COVID-19. This chain joins TRBV6-5 and TRBJ1-6; 9 nucleotides line up with TRBD1. The CDR3 DNA reads as TGTGCCAGCAGTCAGGGACAGGGACGGAATTCACCCCTCCACTTT. Translation gives CASSQGQGRNSPLHF.